This T cell receptor beta chain was sequenced for a study of cytomegalovirus exposure and HLA in healthy donors. About this clone itself: Its antigen remains unknown.

Amplification used 60 Vbeta primers and 13 Jbeta primers. Produced via immunoSEQ multiplex PCR; TCRdb's table is partial and in-frame only. The data show 150,000 or so clones, approximately 86% seen once. Trimming removed 1 base from V and 6 bases from J, with 6 bases in between. CDR1 is SGHVS, CDR2 FNYEAQ, per germline. CDR3 length equals 13 residues. Points from the study as a whole: It was assumed in the presence/absence analyses that sequencing depth was roughly uniform across donors. TCR beta chains associated with HLA were, in a later analysis, more clonally expanded than equally common others. For most TCR beta V segments, an earlier analysis put the productive rate at about 87% or about 30% of the time.

The rearrangement joins TRBV7-6 to TRBJ2-2; unclear D gene. This clonotype originated in a woman aged 18-29 years in good health and CMV-seronegative. The specimen sequenced was PBMCs. CDR3 bases: TGTGCCAGCAGCTTAGTGGGCGCCGGGGAGCTGTTTTTT. Translated, it gives CASSLVGAGELFF.